This TCR beta chain appears in the sequencing data of a study of T cell responses to AZD1222 COVID-19 vaccine. The CDR3 runs to 16 residues. Germline CDR1 reads LNHDA; CDR2 reads SQIVND (reference sequence). Germline trimming cut 7 bases from V and 2 bases from J; bases unmatched to any gene: 14. In regard to this clone: No antigen is known for it.

General study points: White British ancestry dominated among donors, who included more females, and clonal diversity was possibly underestimated. None of the repertoires were sampled until the peak T cell response had passed.

Libraries were prepared by immunoSEQ multiplex PCR; TCRdb keeps only in-frame clonotypes and omits some of them. The sample consists of 130,000 to 150,000 clones, around 90% of them appearing once. The V call is TRBV19, the J call TRBJ2-7; 7 bases are shared with TRBD2. The sample consisted of peripheral blood, taken 28 days after the second AZD1222 dose. The receptor was derived from an adult who received the AZD1222 COVID-19 vaccine. CDR3: CASTTVWGSGTYEQYF. The CDR3 DNA is TGTGCCAGTACCACGGTCTGGGGCAGCGGGACCTACGAGCAGTACTTC. Looking up the rest from reference TRBV19 and TRBJ2-7 gives the full variable domain: DGGITQSPKYLFRKEGQNVTLSCEQNLNHDAMYWYRQDPGQGLRLIYYSQIVNDFQKGDIAEGYSVSREKKESFPLTVTSAQKNPTAFYLCASTTVWGSGTYEQYFGPGTRLTVT.